These 17 T cell receptor beta chains originate from one sample sequenced in a study of blood T cell repertoires in COVID-19. The table came from immunoSEQ multiplex PCR; TCRdb's copy has only in-frame clones and leaves some out. The table lists roughly 100,000 clones, approximately 89% of them singletons. The sample was peripheral blood. These receptors came from a woman aged 80 or older in a cohort sampled during active COVID-19.

The chain has TRBV6-1 and TRBJ1-1, with D tentatively TRBD1 (5 bases). The V gene's germline CDR1 is MNHNS and CDR2 SASEGT. This CDR3 spans 16 amino acids. V was cut by 2 bases and J by 0 bases, with 13 bases left in between. CDR3 region: CASSEPMRGMNTEAFF. The CDR3 DNA reads TGTGCCAGCAGTGAACCGATGCGGGGCATGAACACTGAAGCTTTCTTT.

The rearrangement joins TRBV5-1 to TRBJ1-2, with D possibly being TRBD1 (6 bases). This CDR3 region has 14 residues. V was trimmed by 3 bases and J by 0 bases, leaving 9 bases between them. CDR1 is SGHRS, CDR2 YFSETQ, per germline. The CDR3 reads CASSWDIANYGYTF. In DNA, the CDR3 is TGCGCCAGCAGCTGGGACATAGCTAACTATGGCTACACCTTC.

This chain links TRBV6-6 with TRBJ1-6, with D uncertain. Per the germline V gene, CDR1 is MNHNY and CDR2 is SVGAGI (reference sequence). This CDR3 contains 13 residues. V lost 7 bases, J lost 5 bases, and 9 bases lay in between. The CDR3 nucleotides are TGTGCCAGCACCACTCGCAATAATTCACCCCTCCACTTT. Residues: CASTTRNNSPLHF.

The gene calls are TRBV24-1 and TRBJ1-2; 9 bases agree with TRBD1. In germline, CDR1 is KGHDR, CDR2 SFDVKD. The CDR3 has 15 residues. Trimming removed 6 bases from V and 7 bases from J; junction bases left unmatched: 11. The chain's CDR3 is CATSSGTGILGGYTF. CDR3 nucleotide sequence: TGTGCCACCAGTTCCGGGACAGGGATCCTGGGTGGCTACACCTTC.

This sequence joins TRBV5-6 and TRBJ2-7; the D is unclear. With 0 bases removed from V and 2 bases from J, the gap between germline ends came to 6 bases. This CDR3 comprises 13 residues. Germline assignment: CDR1 SGHDT and CDR2 YYEEEE. CDR3 bases: TGTGCCAGCAGCTTGGTGGCCACCTACGAGCAGTACTTC. As protein: CASSLVATYEQYF. The whole variable domain, filled in from reference TRBV5-6 and TRBJ2-7, reads DAGVTQSPTHLIKTRGQQVTLRCSPKSGHDTVSWYQQALGQGPQFIFQYYEEEERQRGNFPDRFSGHQFPNYSSELNVNALLLGDSALYLCASSLVATYEQYFGPGTRLTVT.

This rearrangement joins TRBV5-1 to TRBJ2-2; 8 bases are a match to TRBD1. V shed 2 bases, J shed 7 bases, and the junction held 4 bases outside the gene matches. CDR3 length equals 14 residues. Germline V lookup: CDR1 SGHRS, CDR2 YFSETQ. The CDR3 sequence: CASSLGQGDGELFF. The CDR3 region has the DNA TGCGCCAGCAGCTTAGGACAGGGAGACGGGGAGCTGTTTTTT.

The chain recombines TRBV29-1 with TRBJ1-2, with 8 bases identical to TRBD1. V lost 6 bases, J lost 5 bases, and 2 bases stayed unmatched. CDR3 length: 11 amino acids. Germline CDR1 and CDR2: SQVTM and ANQGSEA. The DNA of the CDR3 is TGCAGCGTGGACAGGGTATATGGCTACACCTTC. It yields the protein CSVDRVYGYTF.

The chain carries TRBV24-1 and TRBJ2-7; 10 nucleotides align to TRBD2. The CDR3 totals 13 residues. From germline, CDR1 is KGHDR and CDR2 SFDVKD. V trimming: 7 bases; J trimming: 9 bases; junction bases outside the gene matches: 8. CDR3 in amino acids: CATRSTSGVGQYF. In nucleotides, the CDR3 is TGTGCCACCAGGTCCACTAGCGGGGTCGGGCAGTACTTC.

The V gene is TRBV7-9, the J gene TRBJ2-2; 8 bases agree with TRBD1. CDR1 is SEHNR, CDR2 FQNEAQ, per germline (reference sequence). V was pared by 6 bases and J by 6 bases, with 9 bases of the junction left unmatched. The CDR3 is 15 residues long. CDR3 coding DNA: TGTGCCAGCAGGAGACAGGGGTCCCCTGCCGGGGAGCTGTTTTTT. As protein: CASRRQGSPAGELFF.

The V call is TRBV5-1, the J call TRBJ2-1; TRBD1 is a possible D gene (5 bases). Trimming pared 5 bases from V and 3 bases from J, leaving 15 bases between. The CDR3 is 15 amino acids. The germline V gene has CDR1 SGHRS and CDR2 YFSETQ. The CDR3 nucleotides are TGCGCCAGCAGTATCCAGGGTGGTGGCTACAATGAGCAGTTCTTC. Translating it yields CASSIQGGGYNEQFF.

J is TRBJ2-5 and V is TRBV30, with 8 positions matching TRBD1. After removal of 0 bases from V and 2 bases from J, the junction contained 2 bases not matched to a gene. The CDR3 totals 14 residues. Germline-derived CDR1 and CDR2 are GTSNPN and SVGIG (reference sequence). In nucleotides, the CDR3 is TGTGCCTGGAGTGTTCGGGACAGGCAAGAGACCCAGTACTTC. This sequence encodes CAWSVRDRQETQYF. The full variable domain, its missing parts supplied by reference TRBV30 and TRBJ2-5, is SQTIHQWPATLVQPVGSPLSLECTVEGTSNPNLYWYRQAAGRGLQLLFYSVGIGQISSEVPQNLSASRPQDRQFILSSKKLLLSDSGFYLCAWSVRDRQETQYFGPGTRLLVL.

The chain has TRBV5-4 and TRBJ2-1, with a possible D match to TRBD1 (6 bases). This CDR3 is built from 15 residues. V lost 4 bases, J lost 7 bases, and 18 bases lay in between. The germline gives CDR1 SGHNT, CDR2 YYREEE (reference sequence). The CDR3 DNA reads TGTGCCAGCAGCGATCCAGGGGTCGCATGGAATGAGCAGTTCTTC. Its translation: CASSDPGVAWNEQFF.

The V call is TRBV14, the J call TRBJ2-1; 9 nucleotides line up with TRBD2. The germline V gene encodes CDR1 SGHDN and CDR2 FVKESK. The CDR3 loop spans 16 amino acids. The V gene end was trimmed by 6 bases and the J gene end by 4 bases; junction bases not matched to a gene: 10. In DNA form, the CDR3 reads TGTGCCAGCAGTCCCATAGCGGGAGTAACTTACAATGAGCAGTTCTTC. This codes for CASSPIAGVTYNEQFF.

This clone has a single count. The rearrangement uses TRBV7-9 and TRBJ2-5; tentative D call: TRBD1 (5 bases). The CDR3 sequence is 15 residues long. Trimming left V 1 base short and J 5 bases short, with 14 bases between. Germline V CDR1 and CDR2: SEHNR, FQNEAQ (reference sequence). The CDR3 sequence is CASSLGAGSGETQYF. The CDR3 nucleotides are TGTGCCAGCAGCTTAGGAGCAGGGTCAGGGGAGACCCAGTACTTC.

CDR3 amino acids: CASQDTFTGELFF. In nucleotides, the CDR3 is TGTGCCAGCCAGGACACGTTCACCGGGGAGCTGTTTTTT. The chain uses TRBV7-9 and TRBJ2-2, with a tentative D call TRBD1 (5 bases). Trimming took off 8 bases at V and 4 bases at J, with 11 bases between the two ends. In germline, CDR1 is SEHNR, CDR2 FQNEAQ (reference sequence). CDR3 length equals 13 residues.

The chain links TRBV11-2 to TRBJ2-3; D perhaps matches TRBD2 (6 bases). Per germline, CDR1 SGHAT and CDR2 FQNNGV. This CDR3 spans 14 amino acids. V was shortened by 1 base and J by 1 base, with 6 bases between the two germline ends. CDR3 DNA sequence: TGTGCCAGCAGCTTAGGGGGGGGCACAGATACGCAGTATTTT. Protein sequence: CASSLGGGTDTQYF.

V usage is TRBV3-1 (or the pseudogene TRBV3-2) and J usage is TRBJ2-7; TRBD1 agrees at 8 bases. V gave up 4 bases and J gave up 0 bases; unmatched junction bases: 5. This CDR3 is built from 15 residues. Germline CDR1 LGHDT, CDR2 YNNKEL (reference sequence). CDR3: CASSRPGQASYEQYF. CDR3 nucleotide sequence: TGTGCCAGCAGCCGGCCGGGACAGGCCTCCTACGAGCAGTACTTC.